The 9 T cell receptor beta chains given below trace back to one sample, sequenced in a study of shared clonotypes between healthy human individuals. Measured with immunoSEQ multiplex PCR; TCRdb has only the in-frame clones, and not every one. The table lists about 590,000 clones, roughly 95% of them singletons, with approximately 0.1% in the top ten. The naive CD8 fraction comprised CD45RO-negative cells positively selected for CCR7 and excluded terminally differentiated effector memory CD45RA+ cells. Sequences were obtained from naive CD8+ T cells sorted from blood. The receptor source for this set is a woman under 40 in good health.

The chain joins TRBV5-1 to TRBJ2-7; 12 bases align to TRBD1. Per germline, CDR1 SGHRS and CDR2 YFSETQ. The CDR3 sequence is 15 residues long. V lost 4 bases to trimming and J lost 3 bases; unmatched junction nucleotides: 5. The CDR3 protein is CASSGGTGGVYEQYF. The CDR3 bases are TGCGCCAGCAGCGGAGGGACAGGGGGCGTCTACGAGCAGTACTTC.

CDR3 sequence: CASSEGNSYEQYF. The DNA for the CDR3 is TGCGCCAGCAGCGAGGGTAACTCCTACGAGCAGTACTTC. The J gene is TRBJ2-7, the V gene TRBV5-1, with D perhaps TRBD2 (5 bases). This CDR3 has 13 residues. Germline assignment: CDR1 SGHRS and CDR2 YFSETQ. Trimming left V 4 bases short and J 0 bases short, with 8 bases between. Full variable domain (rest looked up from reference TRBV5-1 and TRBJ2-7): KAGVTQTPRYLIKTRGQQVTLSCSPISGHRSVSWYQQTPGQGLQFLFEYFSETQRNKGNFPGRFSGRQFSNSRSEMNVSTLELGDSALYLCASSEGNSYEQYFGPGTRLTVT.

The V and J genes are TRBV5-4 and TRBJ1-1; 9 positions match TRBD1. This CDR3 is 17 amino acids long. Germline CDR1 SGHNT, CDR2 YYREEE (reference sequence). The junction had 14 bases not matched to a gene; V was cut back by 4 bases and J by 4 bases. CDR3 sequence reads: CASSVHRGPRVFTEAFF. The DNA for the CDR3 is TGTGCCAGCAGCGTCCACAGGGGGCCCCGAGTGTTCACTGAAGCTTTCTTT.

This sequence joins TRBV11-2 and TRBJ2-7; D not certain. CDR1 and CDR2 from the germline V gene are SGHAT and FQNNGV. The CDR3 has 12 amino acids. Trimming cost V 2 bases and J 3 bases, with 5 bases left between them. CDR3 protein: CASSLINYEQYF. Written as DNA, the CDR3 is TGTGCCAGCAGCTTAATAAACTACGAGCAGTACTTC.

The rearrangement links TRBV6-6 to TRBJ2-7, with D hard to call. Germline loops: CDR1 MNHNY, CDR2 SVGAGI (reference sequence). Trimming cost V 7 bases and J 1 base, with 11 bases left between them. The CDR3 is 13 residues long. CDR3 residues: CASTLRPSYEQYF. As DNA, the CDR3 is TGTGCCAGCACCCTCCGGCCGTCCTACGAGCAGTACTTC.

The chain couples TRBV30 to TRBJ2-7; a possible D gene is TRBD1 (5 bases). The V gene's germline CDR1 is GTSNPN and CDR2 SVGIG (reference sequence). The V end lost 0 bases, the J end lost 3 bases, and 18 bases lay between the germline ends. The CDR3 is 16 amino acids. The CDR3 DNA follows: TGTGCCTGGAGTGTAAGAAACGGACACTTTAACTACGAGCAGTACTTC. Translated: CAWSVRNGHFNYEQYF.

The genes are TRBV2 and TRBJ1-1, with no clear D. Trimming cost V 5 bases and J 7 bases, with 11 bases left between them. Germline values: CDR1 SNHLY, CDR2 FYNNEI. There are 12 residues in the CDR3. The CDR3 nucleotides are TGTGCCAGCAGTCCGATGACGGATGAAGCTTTCTTT. Residues: CASSPMTDEAFF.

A single count supports this clone. The V and J genes are TRBV6-4 and TRBJ2-7; D is unresolved. Germline CDR1 and CDR2: MRHNA and SNTAGT. Trimming removed 1 base from V and 0 bases from J, with 1 base in between. The length of the CDR3 is 12 residues. In DNA, the CDR3 is TGTGCCAGCAGTGACTTCTCCTACGAGCAGTACTTC. Translated: CASSDFSYEQYF.

V is TRBV27 and J is TRBJ2-7; D is possibly TRBD2 (6 bases). CDR3 size: 15 residues. Germline V gene sequence: CDR1 MNHEY, CDR2 SMNVEV (reference sequence). The ends were cut back, 1 base at V and 7 bases at J, with 17 bases in the middle. The CDR3 region is CASSLYYSMGGEQYF. The DNA for the CDR3 is TGTGCCAGCAGTTTATACTACAGTATGGGGGGAGAGCAGTACTTC.